The 5 T cell receptor beta chains listed next were all sequenced from one sample in a study of OX40 agonist ivuxolimab in advanced cancers. Repertoires were generated with immunoSEQ multiplex PCR, while TCRdb's copy carries only in-frame clones and drops some. The data show roughly 67,000 clones, with around nine tenths seen just once and 0.7% to 1% held by the top ten. Source: CD4+ or CD8+ T cells sorted from blood, taken in a trial of the OX40 agonist ivuxolimab. All receptors come from an adult with an advanced solid tumor such as melanoma, head and neck, liver or kidney cancer.

The gene calls are TRBV18 and TRBJ2-1, with D tentatively TRBD1 (6 bases). Between the trimmed V and J ends, which lost 2 bases and 9 bases, there was a span of 20 bases. Germline V gives CDR1 KGHSH, CDR2 LQKENI. There are 16 residues in the CDR3. The CDR3 nucleotides are TGTGCCAGCTCACCATTACCCCGACAGGCGGACACTGAGCAGTTCTTC. Its protein product is CASSPLPRQADTEQFF.

This clone occurred a few times. The gene calls are TRBV5-4 and TRBJ1-2; D unresolved. This CDR3 comprises 13 residues. V lost 0 bases and J lost 1, with 4 bases in between. Germline loops: CDR1 SGHNT, CDR2 YYREEE (reference sequence). Here the CDR3 reads CASSLADNYGYTF. The CDR3 DNA is TGTGCCAGCAGCTTGGCCGATAACTATGGCTACACCTTC. The full variable domain, with the rest looked up from reference TRBV5-4 and TRBJ1-2, is ETGVTQSPTHLIKTRGQQVTLRCSSQSGHNTVSWYQQALGQGPQFIFQYYREEENGRGNFPPRFSGLQFPNYSSELNVNALELDDSALYLCASSLADNYGYTFGSGTRLTVV.

V gene TRBV14 combines with J gene TRBJ2-3; either TRBD1 or TRBD2 may supply D (5 bases each). The ends were cut back, 1 base at V and 0 bases at J, with 8 bases in the middle. Germline V gives CDR1 SGHDN, CDR2 FVKESK. This CDR3 contains 15 residues. The CDR3 sequence is CASSQGGISTDTQYF. Written as DNA, the CDR3 is TGTGCCAGCAGCCAAGGGGGGATAAGCACAGATACGCAGTATTTT. Together with reference TRBV14 and TRBJ2-3, the CDR3 gives the full variable domain: EAGVTQFPSHSVIEKGQTVTLRCDPISGHDNLYWYRRVMGKEIKFLLHFVKESKQDESGMPNNRFLAERTGGTYSTLKVQPAELEDSGVYFCASSQGGISTDTQYFGPGTRLTVL.

The chain carries TRBV5-1 and TRBJ2-1; 7 nucleotides agree with TRBD2. With V trimmed by 2 bases and J by 6 bases, 8 bases remained unmatched. The CDR3 is made up of 15 amino acids. Germline values: CDR1 SGHRS, CDR2 YFSETQ. CDR3 coding DNA: TGCGCCAGCAGCTTTTACGCGGGGAGGGGCAATGAGCAGTTCTTC. It yields the protein CASSFYAGRGNEQFF. The full variable domain, in which reference TRBV5-1 and TRBJ2-1 provide the parts outside the CDR3, is KAGVTQTPRYLIKTRGQQVTLSCSPISGHRSVSWYQQTPGQGLQFLFEYFSETQRNKGNFPGRFSGRQFSNSRSEMNVSTLELGDSALYLCASSFYAGRGNEQFFGPGTRLTVL.

The chain recombines TRBV12-5 with TRBJ1-2; D perhaps matches TRBD1 (5 bases). Germline V gives CDR1 LGHNT, CDR2 FRNRAP. The CDR3 length is 13 residues. Deletions cut 6 bases from V and 5 bases from J, with 13 bases between. The CDR3 DNA sequence: TGTGCTAGTGGCCGGGACGCCGGGTATGGCTACACCTTC. Amino acid sequence: CASGRDAGYGYTF.